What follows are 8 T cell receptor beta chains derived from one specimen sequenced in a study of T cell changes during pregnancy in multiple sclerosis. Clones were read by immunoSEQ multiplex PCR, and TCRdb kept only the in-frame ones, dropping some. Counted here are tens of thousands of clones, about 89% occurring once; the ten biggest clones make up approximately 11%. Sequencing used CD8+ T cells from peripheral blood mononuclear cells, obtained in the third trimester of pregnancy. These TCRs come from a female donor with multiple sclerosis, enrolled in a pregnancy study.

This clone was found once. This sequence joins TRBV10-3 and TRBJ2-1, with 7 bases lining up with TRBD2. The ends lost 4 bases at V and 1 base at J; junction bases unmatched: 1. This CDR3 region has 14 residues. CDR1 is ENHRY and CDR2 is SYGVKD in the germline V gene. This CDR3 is CAISAGGSYNEQFF. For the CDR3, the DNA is TGTGCCATCAGTGCGGGGGGTTCCTACAATGAGCAGTTCTTC.

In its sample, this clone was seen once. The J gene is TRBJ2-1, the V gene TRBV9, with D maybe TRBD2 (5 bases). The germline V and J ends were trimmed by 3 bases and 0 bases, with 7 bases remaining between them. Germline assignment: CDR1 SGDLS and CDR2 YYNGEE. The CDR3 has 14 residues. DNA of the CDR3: TGTGCCAGCAGCGACGGGGTCTCCTACAATGAGCAGTTCTTC. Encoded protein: CASSDGVSYNEQFF.

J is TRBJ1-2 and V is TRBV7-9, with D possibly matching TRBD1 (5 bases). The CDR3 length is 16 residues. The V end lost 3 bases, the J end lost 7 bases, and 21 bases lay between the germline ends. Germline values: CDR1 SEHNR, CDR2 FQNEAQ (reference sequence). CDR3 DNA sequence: TGTGCCAGCAGCTTGGACATAACAGAGTTTCAGGGTGGCTACACCTTC. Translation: CASSLDITEFQGGYTF.

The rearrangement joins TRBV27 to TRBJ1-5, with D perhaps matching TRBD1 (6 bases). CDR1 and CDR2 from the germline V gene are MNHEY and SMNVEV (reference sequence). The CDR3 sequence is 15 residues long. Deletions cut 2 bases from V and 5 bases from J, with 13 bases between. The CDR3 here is CASSLTGSAYQPQHF. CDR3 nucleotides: TGTGCCAGCAGTTTAACAGGGTCGGCATATCAGCCCCAGCATTTT.

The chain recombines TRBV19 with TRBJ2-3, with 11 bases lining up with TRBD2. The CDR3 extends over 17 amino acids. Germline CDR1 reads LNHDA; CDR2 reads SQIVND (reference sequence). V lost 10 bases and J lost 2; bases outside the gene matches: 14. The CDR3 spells CATSHPRLAGTTDTQYF. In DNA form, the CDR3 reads TGTGCCACCTCTCACCCCCGACTAGCGGGAACCACAGATACGCAGTATTTT.

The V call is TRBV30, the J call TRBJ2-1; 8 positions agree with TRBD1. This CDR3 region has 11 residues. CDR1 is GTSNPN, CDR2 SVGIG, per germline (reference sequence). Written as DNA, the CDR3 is TGTTCAACAGGGGGATACAATGAGCAGTTCTTC. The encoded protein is CSTGGYNEQFF.

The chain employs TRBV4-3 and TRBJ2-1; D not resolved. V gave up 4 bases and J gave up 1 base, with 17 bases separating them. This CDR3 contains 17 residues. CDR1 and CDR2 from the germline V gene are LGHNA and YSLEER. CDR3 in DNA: TGCGCCAGCAGCCGCCCGATCGGAACAGTGTCCTACAATGAGCAGTTCTTC. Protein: CASSRPIGTVSYNEQFF.

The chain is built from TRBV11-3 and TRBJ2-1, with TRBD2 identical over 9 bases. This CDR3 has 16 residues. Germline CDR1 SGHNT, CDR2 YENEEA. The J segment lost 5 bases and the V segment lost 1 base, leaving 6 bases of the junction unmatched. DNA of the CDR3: TGTGCCAGCAGCTTAGGCGAGGGCGGGGGGGACAATGAGCAGTTCTTC. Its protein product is CASSLGEGGGDNEQFF.